This T cell receptor beta chain was retrieved from a study of Graves' ophthalmopathy and Graves' hyperthyroidism. Scientists amplified the TCR beta CDR3 regions from RNA transcripts. HTBI-primed RT-PCR formed the first round, and a multiplex PCR formed the second. TCRdb fed the multiplex PCR reads into MiXCR, producing one record per CDR3 protein. The sample includes some 250,000 distinct CDR3 sequences, around 42% of them seen just once. PBMCs were isolated from an approximately 10 ml sample of fresh peripheral blood. Germline CDR1 and CDR2: SQVTM and ANQGSEA. This CDR3 has 13 amino acids. The V end lost 3 bases, the J end lost 4 bases, and 12 bases lay between the germline ends.

The receptor was isolated from an adult man with Graves' ophthalmopathy. Material: peripheral blood. The chain couples TRBV29-1 to TRBJ1-1; tentatively, D is TRBD1 (5 bases). Here the CDR3 DNA reads TGCAGCGTTGAGCTTGGGACGGGCACTGAAGCTTTCTTT. This translates into CSVELGTGTEAFF.